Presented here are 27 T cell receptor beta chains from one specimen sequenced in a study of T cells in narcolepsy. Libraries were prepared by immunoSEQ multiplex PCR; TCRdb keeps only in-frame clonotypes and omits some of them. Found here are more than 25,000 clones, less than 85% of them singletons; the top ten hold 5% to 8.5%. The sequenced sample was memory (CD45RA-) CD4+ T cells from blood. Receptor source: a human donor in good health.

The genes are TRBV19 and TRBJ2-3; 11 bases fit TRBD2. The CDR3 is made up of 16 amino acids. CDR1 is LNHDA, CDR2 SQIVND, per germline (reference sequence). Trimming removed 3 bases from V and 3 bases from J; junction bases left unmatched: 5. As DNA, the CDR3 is TGTGCCAGTAGTATTTTGGCTAGCGGGGGGACAGATACGCAGTATTTT. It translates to CASSILASGGTDTQYF.

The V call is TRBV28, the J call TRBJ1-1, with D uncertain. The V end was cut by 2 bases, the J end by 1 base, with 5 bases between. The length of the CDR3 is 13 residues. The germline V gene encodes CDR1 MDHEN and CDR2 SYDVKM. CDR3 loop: CASSLSRNTEAFF. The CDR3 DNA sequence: TGTGCCAGCAGTTTAAGCAGGAACACTGAAGCTTTCTTT.

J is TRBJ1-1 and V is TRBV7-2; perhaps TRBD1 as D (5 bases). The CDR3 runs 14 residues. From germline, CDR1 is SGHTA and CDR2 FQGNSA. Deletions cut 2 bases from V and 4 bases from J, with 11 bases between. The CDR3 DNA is TGTGCCAGCAGCTTAAGGGGCGCGGGCACTGAAGCTTTCTTT. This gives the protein CASSLRGAGTEAFF.

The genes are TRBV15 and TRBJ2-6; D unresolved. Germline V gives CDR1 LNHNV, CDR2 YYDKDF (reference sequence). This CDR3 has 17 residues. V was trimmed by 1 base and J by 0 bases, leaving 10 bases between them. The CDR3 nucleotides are TGTGCCACCAGCAGAGGACACCGAACCTCTGGGGCCAACGTCCTGACTTTC. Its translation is CATSRGHRTSGANVLTF.

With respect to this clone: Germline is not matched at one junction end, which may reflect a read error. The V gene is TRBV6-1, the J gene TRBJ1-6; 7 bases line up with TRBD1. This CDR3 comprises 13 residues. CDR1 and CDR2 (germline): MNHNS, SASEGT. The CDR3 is CVSINRGNSPLHF. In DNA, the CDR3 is TGTGTCAGCATTAACAGGGGAAATTCACCCCTCCACTTT.

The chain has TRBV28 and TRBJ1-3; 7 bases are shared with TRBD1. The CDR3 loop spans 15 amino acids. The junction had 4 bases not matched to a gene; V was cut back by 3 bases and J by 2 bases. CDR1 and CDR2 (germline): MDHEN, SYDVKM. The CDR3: CASSFWQGAGNTIYF. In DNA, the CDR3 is TGTGCCAGCAGTTTCTGGCAGGGGGCTGGAAACACCATATATTTT.

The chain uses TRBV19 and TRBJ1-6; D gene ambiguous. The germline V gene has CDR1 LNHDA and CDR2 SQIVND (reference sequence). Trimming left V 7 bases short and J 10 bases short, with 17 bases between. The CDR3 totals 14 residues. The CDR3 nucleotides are TGTGCCAGTACCCCAGGAGGGTTTTGGTCACCCCTCCACTTT. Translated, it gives CASTPGGFWSPLHF.

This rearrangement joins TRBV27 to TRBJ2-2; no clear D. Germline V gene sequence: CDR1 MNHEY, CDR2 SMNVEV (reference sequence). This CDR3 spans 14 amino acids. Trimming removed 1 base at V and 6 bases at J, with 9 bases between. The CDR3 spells CASSLWSAPGELFF. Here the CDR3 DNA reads TGTGCCAGCAGTTTATGGTCCGCACCCGGGGAGCTGTTTTTT.

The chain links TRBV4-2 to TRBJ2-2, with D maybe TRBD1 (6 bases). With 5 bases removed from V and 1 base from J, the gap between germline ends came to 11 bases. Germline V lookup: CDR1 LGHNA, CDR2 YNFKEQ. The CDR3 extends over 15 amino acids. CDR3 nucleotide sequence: TGTGCCAGCAGCTTCAGGGGCGAGAACACCGGGGAGCTGTTTTTT. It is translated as CASSFRGENTGELFF.

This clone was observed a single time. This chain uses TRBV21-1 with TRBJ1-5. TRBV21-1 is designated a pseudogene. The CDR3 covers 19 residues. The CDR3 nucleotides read TGTGCCAGCAGCAATAGGCGGGGATCACTCGGCTGGGTTAATCAGCCCCAGCATTTT. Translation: CASSNRRGSLGWVNQPQHF.

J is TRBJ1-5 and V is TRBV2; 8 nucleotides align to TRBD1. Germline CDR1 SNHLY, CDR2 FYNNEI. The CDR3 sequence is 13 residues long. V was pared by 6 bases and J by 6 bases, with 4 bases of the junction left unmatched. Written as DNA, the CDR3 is TGTGCCAGCAGGCGCACAGGGGGTCAGCCCCAGCATTTT. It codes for CASRRTGGQPQHF.

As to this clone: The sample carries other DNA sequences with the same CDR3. Written as DNA, the CDR3 is TGTGCCAGCTCACCCAGGACCTCTGGGGCCAACGTCCTGACTTTC. The encoded protein is CASSPRTSGANVLTF. The chain carries TRBV18 and TRBJ2-6, with no clear D. In germline, CDR1 is KGHSH, CDR2 LQKENI. V lost 3 bases and J lost 0, with 6 bases in between. The CDR3 has 15 residues.

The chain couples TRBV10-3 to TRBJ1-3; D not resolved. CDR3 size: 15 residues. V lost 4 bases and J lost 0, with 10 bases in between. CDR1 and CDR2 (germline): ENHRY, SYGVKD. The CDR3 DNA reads TGTGCCATCAGTGCCGTGACCCGCTCTGGAAACACCATATATTTT. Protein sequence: CAISAVTRSGNTIYF.

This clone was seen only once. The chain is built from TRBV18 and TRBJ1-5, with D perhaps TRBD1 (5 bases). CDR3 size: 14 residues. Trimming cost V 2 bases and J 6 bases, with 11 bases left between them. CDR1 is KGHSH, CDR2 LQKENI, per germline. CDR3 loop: CASSPGGDGQPQHF. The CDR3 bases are TGTGCCAGCTCACCAGGGGGGGACGGTCAGCCCCAGCATTTT.

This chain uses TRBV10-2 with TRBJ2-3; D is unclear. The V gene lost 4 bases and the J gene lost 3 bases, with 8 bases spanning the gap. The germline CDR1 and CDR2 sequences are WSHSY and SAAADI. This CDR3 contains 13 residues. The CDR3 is CASSGQLTDTQYF. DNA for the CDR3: TGCGCCAGCAGTGGGCAGCTTACAGATACGCAGTATTTT.

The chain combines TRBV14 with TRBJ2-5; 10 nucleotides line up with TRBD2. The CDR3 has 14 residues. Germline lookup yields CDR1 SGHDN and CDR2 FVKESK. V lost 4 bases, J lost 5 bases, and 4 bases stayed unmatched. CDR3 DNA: TGTGCCAGCAGCCTCGGGACTAGCGTGGAGACCCAGTACTTC. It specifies CASSLGTSVETQYF.

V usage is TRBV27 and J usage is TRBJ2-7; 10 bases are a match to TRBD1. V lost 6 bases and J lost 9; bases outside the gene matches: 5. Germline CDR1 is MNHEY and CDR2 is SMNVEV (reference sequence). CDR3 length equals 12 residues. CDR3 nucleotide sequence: TGTGCCAGCAGAGGGACAGGGGTACCGCAGTACTTC. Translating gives CASRGTGVPQYF.

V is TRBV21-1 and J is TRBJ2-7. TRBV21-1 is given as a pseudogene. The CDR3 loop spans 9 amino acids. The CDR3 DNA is TGTGCCACCAGTAGGGAGCAGTACTTC. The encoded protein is CATSREQYF.

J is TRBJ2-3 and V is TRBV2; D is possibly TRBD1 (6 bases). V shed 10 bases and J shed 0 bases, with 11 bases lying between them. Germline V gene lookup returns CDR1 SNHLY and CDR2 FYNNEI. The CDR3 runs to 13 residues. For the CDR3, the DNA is TGTGCCAACGGACAGTCTAGCACAGATACGCAGTATTTT. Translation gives CANGQSSTDTQYF.

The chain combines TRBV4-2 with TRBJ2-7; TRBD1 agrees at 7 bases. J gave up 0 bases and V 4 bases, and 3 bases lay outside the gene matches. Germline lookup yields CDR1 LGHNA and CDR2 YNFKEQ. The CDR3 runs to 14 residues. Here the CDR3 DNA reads TGTGCCAGCAGCCCCGGACAGGCCTCCTACGAGCAGTACTTC. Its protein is CASSPGQASYEQYF.

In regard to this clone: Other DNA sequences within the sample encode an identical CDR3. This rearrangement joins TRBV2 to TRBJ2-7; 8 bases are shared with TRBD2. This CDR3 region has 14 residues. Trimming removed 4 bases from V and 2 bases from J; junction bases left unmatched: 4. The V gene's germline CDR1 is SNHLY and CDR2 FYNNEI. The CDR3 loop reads CASSGTSGTYEQYF. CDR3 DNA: TGTGCCAGCAGTGGTACTAGCGGAACCTACGAGCAGTACTTC. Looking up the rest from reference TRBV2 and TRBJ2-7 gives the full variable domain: EPEVTQTPSHQVTQMGQEVILRCVPISNHLYFYWYRQILGQKVEFLVSFYNNEISEKSEIFDDQFSVERPDGSNFTLKIRSTKLEDSAMYFCASSGTSGTYEQYFGPGTRLTVT.

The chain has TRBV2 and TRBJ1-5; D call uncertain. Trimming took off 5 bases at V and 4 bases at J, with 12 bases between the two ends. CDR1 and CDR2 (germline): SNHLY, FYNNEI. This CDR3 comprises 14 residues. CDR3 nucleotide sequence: TGTGCCAGCAGTATCGAGCGAGGAAATCAGCCCCAGCATTTT. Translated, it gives CASSIERGNQPQHF.

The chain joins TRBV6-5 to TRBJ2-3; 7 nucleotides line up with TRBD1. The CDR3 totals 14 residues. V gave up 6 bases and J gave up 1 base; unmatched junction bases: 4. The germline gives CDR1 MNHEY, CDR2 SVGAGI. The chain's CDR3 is CASSQTGGTDTQYF. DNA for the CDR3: TGTGCCAGCAGCCAAACAGGGGGCACAGATACGCAGTATTTT.

This CDR3 is CASRGLAVSYEQYF. The CDR3 DNA is TGTGCCAGCAGAGGGTTGGCAGTTTCCTACGAGCAGTACTTC. The chain couples TRBV28 to TRBJ2-5; D is unresolved. Matching the DNA end better, TRBJ2-7 makes the J call doubtful. Germline V gene sequence: CDR1 MDHEN, CDR2 SYDVKM. The CDR3 covers 14 residues.

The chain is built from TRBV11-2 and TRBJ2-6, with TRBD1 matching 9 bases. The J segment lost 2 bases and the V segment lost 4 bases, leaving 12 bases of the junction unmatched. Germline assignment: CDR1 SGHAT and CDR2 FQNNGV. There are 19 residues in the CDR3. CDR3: CASSSRSPGQGPGANVLTF. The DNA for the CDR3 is TGTGCCAGCAGCTCCCGGTCTCCGGGACAGGGACCTGGGGCCAACGTCCTGACTTTC.

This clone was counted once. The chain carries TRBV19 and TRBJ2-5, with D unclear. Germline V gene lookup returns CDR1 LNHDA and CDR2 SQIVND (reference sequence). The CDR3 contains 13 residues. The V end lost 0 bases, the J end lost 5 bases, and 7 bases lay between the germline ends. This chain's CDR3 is CASSIDLGETQYF. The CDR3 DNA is TGTGCCAGTAGTATAGATCTTGGGGAGACCCAGTACTTC.

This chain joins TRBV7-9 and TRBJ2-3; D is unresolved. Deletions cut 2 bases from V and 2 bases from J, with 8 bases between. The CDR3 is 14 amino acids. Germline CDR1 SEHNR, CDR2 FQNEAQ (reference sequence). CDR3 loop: CASSLTLITDTQYF. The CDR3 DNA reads TGTGCCAGCAGCTTAACCCTCATCACAGATACGCAGTATTTT.